A selection of T cell receptor beta chains follows, all from one sample in a study of control samples from healthy donors and cancer patients. Produced via immunoSEQ multiplex PCR; TCRdb's table is partial and in-frame only. The table includes around 79,000 clones, over 85% detected once. Material for sequencing was PBMCs. The origin of the receptors is a woman in her forties with lung cancer. Both conserved end residues are trimmed from each CDR3. Size values are once, few and many counts, or a class for expanded clones, and some rows have none.

>TRBV4-2|TRBJ1-2|-
ASSQDLSTGVRGGYT
>TRBV4-2|TRBJ1-5|-
ASSQDQGDQPQH
>TRBV6-6|TRBJ2-7|once
ASNPSGLPYEQY
>TRBV29-1|TRBJ2-3|-
SSSDQGSLLDTQY
>TRBV11-2|TRBJ2-7|few
ASSLFGSAYEQY
>TRBV7-2|TRBJ1-2|-
ASSSVSDSPRGYT
>TRBV5-6|TRBJ1-2|-
ASSLDPTASYGYT
>TRBV14|TRBJ1-1|once
ASSQDWTANTEAF
>TRBV7-9|TRBJ1-4|few
ASSPPKDIWNEKLF
>TRBV5-6|TRBJ1-5|-
ASSLFNQPQH
>TRBV7-3|TRBJ2-3|-
ASSLGMTDTQY
>TRBV5-4|TRBJ2-7|-
ASSPGETSPYEQY
>TRBV7-2|TRBJ2-1|-
ASTGWTGANYNEQF
>TRBV7-2|TRBJ2-2|few
ASSYQGGSTGELF
>TRBV19|TRBJ1-5|-
ASTPDPNPNQPQH
>TRBV28|TRBJ2-2|-
ASSLNLNTGELF
>TRBV15|TRBJ2-7|few
ATSSGGENEQY
>TRBV27|TRBJ2-3|-
ASSLSGGAGTDTQY
>TRBV24-1|TRBJ2-3|-
ATSDWTGDTQY
>TRBV9|TRBJ1-1|-
ASSVAGGLVFTEAF
>TRBV18|TRBJ2-1|-
ASSPGRTSYNEQF
>TRBV2|TRBJ1-2|once
ASSDPRQTYGYT
>TRBV30|TRBJ1-1|-
AWKYDTEAF
>TRBV5-4|TRBJ2-7|-
ASSLDGYYEQY
>TRBV11-2|TRBJ1-5|-
ASSLAGTVGEPQH
>TRBV7-9|TRBJ1-1|-
ASTFNTEAF
>TRBV28|TRBJ2-7|once
ASINPGTGLLSNYEQY
>TRBV5-1|TRBJ1-2|-
ASSPGSEANYGYT
>TRBV28|TRBJ1-2|-
ASSLMKEAPYYGYT
>TRBV18|TRBJ2-7|-
ASSPPTSGSYEQY
>TRBV4-1|TRBJ1-5|-
ASSQPGQGDQPQH
>TRBV4-1|TRBJ1-2|-
ASSQEGTVYGYT
>TRBV6-5|TRBJ2-3|-
ATSDAVDTQY
>TRBV18|TRBJ2-1|once
ASSPEIWDTRSYNEQF
>TRBV6-5|TRBJ2-4|-
ASGTGENIQY
>TRBV28|TRBJ2-3|once
ASSRGSSGTDTQY
>TRBV5-4|TRBJ2-7|-
ASSLGGGGSSYEQY
>TRBV10-3|TRBJ1-1|-
ATVRDRDTEAF
>TRBV24-1|TRBJ2-2|-
ATSDPEGGWTGELF
>TRBV5-1|TRBJ2-1|-
ASPFYQGSYNEQF
>TRBV24-1|TRBJ2-1|-
ATSVRYGEQF
>TRBV27|TRBJ1-1|-
ASSTPAGENTEAF
>TRBV6-5|TRBJ1-2|-
ASSPDRDGYT
>TRBV30|TRBJ2-2|-
AWRRDRRTGELF
>TRBV6-1|TRBJ1-5|-
ASSDEVNRGGQPQH
>TRBV27|TRBJ1-2|once
ASSLKSAYGYT
>TRBV6-6|TRBJ2-3|-
ALTAGSDTQY
>TRBV7-3|TRBJ2-1|-
ASSLIGREYNEQF
>TRBV24-1|TRBJ2-2|-
ATRALSTGELF
>TRBV7-9|TRBJ2-5|-
ASSLSGGTGQETQY
>TRBV11-2|TRBJ1-5|-
ASSLDFNQPQH
>TRBV2|TRBJ2-7|-
ASSEYGTGVVTYEQY
>TRBV9|TRBJ2-3|-
ASSAGLAGGVDTQY